These 30 T cell receptor beta chains were sequenced from one sample in a study of blood T cell repertoires in COVID-19. Only in-frame clones appear in the TCRdb table, and some are missing; sequencing was by immunoSEQ multiplex PCR. The data hold 250,000 or so clones, with 83% observed a single time. The sample taken for sequencing was PBMCs or T cells enriched from blood (not recorded which). Receptors originate from a woman aged 40 to 50 who had been exposed to COVID-19.

This chain links TRBV28 with TRBJ2-7; 7 bases line up with TRBD1. The CDR3 length is 13 residues. V was clipped by 7 bases and J by 4 bases; unmatched bases: 7. The germline V gene encodes CDR1 MDHEN and CDR2 SYDVKM. CDR3 coding DNA: TGTGCCAGCACCAAACAGGGGAGATACGAGCAGTACTTC. Protein sequence: CASTKQGRYEQYF.

This chain uses TRBV19 with TRBJ2-7; no definite D call. CDR1 LNHDA and CDR2 SQIVND come from the germline V gene (reference sequence). V shed 3 bases and J shed 5 bases, with 14 bases lying between them. This CDR3 is built from 14 residues. The CDR3 sequence: CASSIWQDNDEQYF. The CDR3, as DNA: TGTGCCAGTAGTATTTGGCAGGATAACGACGAGCAGTACTTC.

The chain joins TRBV30 to TRBJ1-1; D gene ambiguous. The germline V gene encodes CDR1 GTSNPN and CDR2 SVGIG (reference sequence). The CDR3 spans 10 residues. V lost 4 bases and J 10 bases, leaving 10 bases between the germline ends. CDR3 sequence (DNA): TGTGCCTGGATCTTTCTCAGAGCTTTCTTT. Translated: CAWIFLRAFF.

The rearrangement joins TRBV11-1 to TRBJ2-1, with TRBD1 matching over 8 bases. The ends lost 3 bases at V and 3 bases at J; junction bases unmatched: 7. The CDR3 has 16 amino acids. CDR1 is SGHAT, CDR2 FQDESV, per germline (reference sequence). The CDR3 loop reads CASSFNPDRDYNEQFF. In DNA, the CDR3 is TGTGCCAGCAGCTTCAATCCGGACAGGGACTACAATGAGCAGTTCTTC. Combining the CDR3 with reference TRBV11-1 and TRBJ2-1 gives the whole variable domain EAEVAQSPRYKITEKSQAVAFWCDPISGHATLYWYRQILGQGPELLVQFQDESVVDDSQLPKDRFSAERLKGVDSTLKIQPAELGDSAMYLCASSFNPDRDYNEQFFGPGTRLTVL.

The chain has TRBV2 and TRBJ1-2; 7 bases are a match to TRBD1. V lost 5 bases and J lost 1; bases outside the gene matches: 4. Germline loops: CDR1 SNHLY, CDR2 FYNNEI. CDR3 length equals 14 residues. The CDR3 DNA sequence: TGTGCCAGCAGTTTCCAGGGGGTTAACTATGGCTACACCTTC. This gives the protein CASSFQGVNYGYTF.

The chain links TRBV7-9 to TRBJ1-2; 8 nucleotides agree with TRBD1. In germline, CDR1 is SEHNR, CDR2 FQNEAQ (reference sequence). The CDR3 loop spans 15 amino acids. Trimming at V came to 1 base and at J to 4 bases, leaving 5 bases not matched to a gene. The CDR3 region is CASSLGTGIFYGYTF. Here the CDR3 DNA reads TGTGCCAGCAGCTTAGGGACAGGGATCTTCTATGGCTACACCTTC.

A single count supports this clone. The chain is built from TRBV10-3 and TRBJ1-3; no definite D call. The CDR3 spans 14 residues. Deletions cut 3 bases from V and 2 bases from J, with 8 bases between. CDR1 ENHRY and CDR2 SYGVKD come from the germline V gene. The CDR3 sequence is CAISDSTPGNTIYF. The CDR3 region has the DNA TGTGCCATCAGTGACAGTACGCCTGGAAACACCATATATTTT.

This chain joins TRBV10-3 and TRBJ2-7; TRBD2 might be the D (6 bases). Trimming stripped 2 bases from V and 2 bases from J, with 19 bases between. The germline V gene has CDR1 ENHRY and CDR2 SYGVKD. The CDR3 is 17 residues long. The CDR3 spells CAISEGPGGAGPYEQYF. The CDR3 coding sequence is TGTGCCATCAGTGAGGGCCCAGGAGGGGCAGGACCCTACGAGCAGTACTTC.

The rearrangement joins TRBV4-1 to TRBJ2-1; weak D call: TRBD1 (6 bases). The CDR3 is 17 residues long. CDR1 and CDR2 from the germline V gene are MGHRA and YSYEKL. V was clipped by 1 base and J by 3 bases, with 16 bases between them. DNA for the CDR3: TGCGCCAGCAGCCAAGCCGAACAGGGCGTCGTCTACAATGAGCAGTTCTTC. Protein: CASSQAEQGVVYNEQFF.

This chain links TRBV6-4 with TRBJ2-5, with 7 bases lining up with TRBD1. V was clipped by 8 bases and J by 1 base; unmatched bases: 4. There are 13 residues in the CDR3. The germline CDR1 and CDR2 sequences are MRHNA and SNTAGT. The CDR3 DNA is TGTGCCAGCCCCGGGACAGTCCAAGAGACCCAGTACTTC. Translating gives CASPGTVQETQYF.

This chain uses TRBV9 with TRBJ1-4; tentative D call: TRBD1 (6 bases). CDR3 length: 17 amino acids. Trimming shortened V by 2 bases and J by 4 bases, and 18 bases separated the two germline ends. Germline values: CDR1 SGDLS, CDR2 YYNGEE. The DNA for the CDR3 is TGTGCCAGCAGCGTCGAACCCTCAGGGGCTTTTAATGAAAAACTGTTTTTT. It yields the protein CASSVEPSGAFNEKLFF.

This chain connects TRBV7-2 to TRBJ1-2; 7 bases map to TRBD1. Germline CDR1 SGHTA, CDR2 FQGNSA. V lost 0 bases to trimming and J lost 2 bases; unmatched junction nucleotides: 3. CDR3 length: 15 residues. The CDR3 nucleotides are TGTGCCAGCAGCTTAGCGGGGGGACAGAACTATGGCTACACCTTC. Translated, it gives CASSLAGGQNYGYTF.

The chain employs TRBV6-5 and TRBJ2-7; 9 bases are a match to TRBD1. The CDR3 length is 15 residues. Germline V lookup: CDR1 MNHEY, CDR2 SVGAGI. J was trimmed by 1 base and V by 6 bases; bases with no gene match: 7. DNA of the CDR3: TGTGCCAGCAGGCCCGGGACAGGGCCTTCCTACGAGCAGTACTTC. The encoded protein is CASRPGTGPSYEQYF.

This rearrangement joins TRBV6-5 to TRBJ1-4, with TRBD1 matching over 9 bases. CDR1 is MNHEY and CDR2 is SVGAGI in the germline V gene. V dropped 6 bases and J dropped 7; count of bases not matched to a gene: 6. CDR3 length equals 14 residues. CDR3 in DNA: TGTGCCAGCAGCTCCGGACAGGGGAGTGAAAAACTGTTTTTT. As protein: CASSSGQGSEKLFF.

This chain joins TRBV5-1 and TRBJ2-7; TRBD2 matches 10 bases. J lost 2 bases, V lost 5 bases, and 4 bases had no gene match. Germline values: CDR1 SGHRS, CDR2 YFSETQ. This CDR3 contains 14 residues. The chain's CDR3 is CASSSGTSAYEQYF. The CDR3 nucleotides are TGCGCCAGCAGTTCCGGGACTAGCGCCTACGAGCAGTACTTC.

The chain is built from TRBV7-3 and TRBJ1-6; D is ambiguous. Germline V gene lookup returns CDR1 SGHTA and CDR2 FQGTGA. The CDR3 is made up of 14 amino acids. Trimming took 0 bases from V and 7 from J, leaving 7 bases between them. CDR3 DNA sequence: TGTGCCAGCAGCTTAACGGGCAGCAATTCACCCCTCCACTTT. Protein: CASSLTGSNSPLHF.

This chain uses TRBV11-2 with TRBJ2-1; a weak D match, TRBD1 (6 bases). CDR3 length equals 15 residues. V was trimmed by 3 bases and J by 8 bases, leaving 17 bases between them. Germline V gene lookup returns CDR1 SGHAT and CDR2 FQNNGV. The CDR3 protein is CASSFPGLGGDEQFF. CDR3 nucleotide sequence: TGTGCCAGCAGCTTTCCCGGGCTAGGGGGTGATGAGCAGTTCTTC. The full variable domain, completed using reference TRBV11-2 and TRBJ2-1, is EAGVAQSPRYKIIEKRQSVAFWCNPISGHATLYWYQQILGQGPKLLIQFQNNGVVDDSQLPKDRFSAERLKGVDSTLKIQPAKLEDSAVYLCASSFPGLGGDEQFFGPGTRLTVL.

The chain couples TRBV6-4 to TRBJ2-3; D is unclear. This CDR3 is 15 amino acids long. Between the trimmed V and J ends, which lost 0 bases and 0 bases, there was a span of 7 bases. Germline V gene lookup returns CDR1 MRHNA and CDR2 SNTAGT. This chain's CDR3 is CASSDSHSSTDTQYF. The CDR3 coding sequence is TGTGCCAGCAGTGACTCCCACTCTAGCACAGATACGCAGTATTTT.

This clone appeared once. The rearrangement links TRBV24-1 to TRBJ1-2, with 7 bases lining up with TRBD1. CDR3 size: 14 residues. V was clipped by 3 bases and J by 3 bases; unmatched bases: 3. The V gene's germline CDR1 is KGHDR and CDR2 SFDVKD. The CDR3: CATSDAGTDYGYTF. The CDR3 DNA follows: TGTGCCACCAGTGATGCCGGGACAGACTATGGCTACACCTTC.

V and J are TRBV19 and TRBJ2-6; D not resolved. V was cut by 5 bases and J by 1 base, with 9 bases left in between. The CDR3 has 15 residues. Germline loops: CDR1 LNHDA, CDR2 SQIVND (reference sequence). The CDR3 DNA sequence: TGTGCCAGTAGTCAGGCCCCTTCTGGGGCCAACGTCCTGACTTTC. It translates to CASSQAPSGANVLTF.

The V gene is TRBV5-1, the J gene TRBJ1-3, with 7 bases that match TRBD1. The CDR3 is 14 residues long. J lost 0 bases, V lost 4 bases, and 1 base had no gene match. CDR1 is SGHRS and CDR2 is YFSETQ in the germline V gene. CDR3 nucleotides: TGCGCCAGCAGCCGGGACAGCTCTGGAAACACCATATATTTT. Encoded protein: CASSRDSSGNTIYF. The full variable domain, in which reference TRBV5-1 and TRBJ1-3 provide the parts outside the CDR3, is KAGVTQTPRYLIKTRGQQVTLSCSPISGHRSVSWYQQTPGQGLQFLFEYFSETQRNKGNFPGRFSGRQFSNSRSEMNVSTLELGDSALYLCASSRDSSGNTIYFGEGSWLTVV.

The chain combines TRBV2 with TRBJ2-7; D is perhaps TRBD1 (5 bases). Trimming took off 8 bases at V and 2 bases at J, with 10 bases between the two ends. Germline V gives CDR1 SNHLY, CDR2 FYNNEI. CDR3 length equals 12 residues. The CDR3 sequence: CASQIGAYEQYF. The CDR3 bases are TGTGCCAGCCAGATAGGGGCCTACGAGCAGTACTTC.

This clone has just a few counts. This specimen includes other DNA sequences encoding the same CDR3. The J gene is TRBJ1-3, the V gene TRBV7-2, with 7 bases fitting TRBD1. Germline loops: CDR1 SGHTA, CDR2 FQGNSA. Germline trimming cut 4 bases from V and 2 bases from J; bases unmatched to any gene: 2. This CDR3 has 14 amino acids. DNA for the CDR3: TGTGCCAGCAGCTCGCAGGGGGCTGGAAACACCATATATTTT. Amino acid sequence: CASSSQGAGNTIYF.

The CDR3 loop is CASSLLGGQGAYEQYF. The CDR3 nucleotides read TGTGCCAGCAGTTTATTGGGTGGGCAGGGGGCTTACGAGCAGTACTTC. The chain has TRBV27 and TRBJ2-7; 8 positions agree with TRBD1. There are 16 residues in the CDR3. Germline V gene data show CDR1 as MNHEY and CDR2 as SMNVEV (reference sequence). The trim removed 1 base at V and 4 bases at J, leaving 9 bases unmatched.

This clone appeared a single time. V is TRBV7-2 and J is TRBJ1-3, with unresolved D. V was shortened by 3 bases and J by 2 bases, with 11 bases between the two germline ends. The CDR3 consists of 15 residues. Germline V CDR1 and CDR2: SGHTA, FQGNSA. This chain's CDR3 is CASSFAGNTGNTIYF. CDR3 in DNA: TGTGCCAGCAGCTTTGCGGGGAATACTGGAAACACCATATATTTT.

V and J are TRBV29-1 and TRBJ2-3; 7 bases line up with TRBD2. The germline V gene encodes CDR1 SQVTM and CDR2 ANQGSEA. CDR3 length: 11 residues. V trimming: 4 bases; J trimming: 5 bases; junction bases outside the gene matches: 0. Written as DNA, the CDR3 is TGCAGCGTTGGGGGGGGAGATACGCAGTATTTT. This encodes CSVGGGDTQYF.

Concerning this clone: Relative to the germline gene, one junction end is altered; a read error may explain this. The rearrangement uses TRBV7-6 and TRBJ1-1, with D possibly matching TRBD1 (5 bases). Germline V gives CDR1 SGHVS, CDR2 FNYEAQ. The CDR3 is made up of 12 amino acids. CDR3 amino acids: CASSLSPQGPYF. The CDR3 DNA follows: TGTGCCAGCAGCTTATCCCCGCAGGGCCCCTACTTT.

The V gene is TRBV12-5, the J gene TRBJ1-6; tentative D call: TRBD1 (6 bases). Germline V gene sequence: CDR1 LGHNT, CDR2 FRNRAP. The CDR3 sequence is 15 residues long. V was cut by 4 bases and J by 6 bases, with 13 bases left in between. CDR3 residues: CASGSRTGINSPLHF. CDR3 in DNA: TGTGCTAGTGGTTCCCGCACAGGGATTAATTCACCCCTCCACTTT.

The rearrangement uses TRBV11-2 and TRBJ2-2; 7 bases fit TRBD2. Germline V lookup: CDR1 SGHAT, CDR2 FQNNGV. V dropped 6 bases and J dropped 5; count of bases not matched to a gene: 12. The CDR3 runs 16 residues. This chain's CDR3 is CASSLRGTTGTGELFF. Here the CDR3 DNA reads TGTGCCAGCAGTTTACGGGGGACTACGGGGACCGGGGAGCTGTTTTTT.

This clone came up once. The chain couples TRBV30 to TRBJ1-1; D is possibly TRBD1 (5 bases). The CDR3 extends over 14 amino acids. Trimming shortened V by 0 bases and J by 5 bases, and 13 bases separated the two germline ends. The V gene's germline CDR1 is GTSNPN and CDR2 SVGIG (reference sequence). DNA for the CDR3: TGTGCCTGGAGTGTAAGTGGGGGAGGGACTGAAGCTTTCTTT. It translates to CAWSVSGGGTEAFF.